The 3 T cell receptor beta chains in this list originate from one sample, sequenced in a study of shared clonotypes between healthy human individuals. Clones were sequenced by immunoSEQ multiplex PCR, and TCRdb holds only the in-frame ones, with some missing. The data show roughly 2.5 million clones, 90% to 95% seen once. The sample taken for sequencing was naive CD4+ T cells sorted from blood. Subset defined: CD45RA+ positively selected. Source of these receptors: a man between 18 and 35 years old in good health.

The DNA for the CDR3 is TGTGCCAGCAGCCCACAAACAGGGTTCCAAGAGACCCAGTACTTC. The encoded protein is CASSPQTGFQETQYF. This chain uses TRBV5-6 with TRBJ2-5, with D possibly matching TRBD1 (6 bases). V was cut by 4 bases and J by 1 base, with 14 bases left in between. This CDR3 contains 15 residues. Per the germline V gene, CDR1 is SGHDT and CDR2 is YYEEEE.

The chain is built from TRBV21-1 and TRBJ1-4; the table's D call TRBD1 went unverified against the DNA. TRBV21-1 is given as a pseudogene. This CDR3 has 17 amino acids. The chain's CDR3 is CASSSDGHSRVNEKLFF. CDR3 bases: TGTGCCAGCAGCAGTGACGGACATAGCAGGGTTAATGAAAAACTGTTTTTT.

The rearrangement joins TRBV18 to TRBJ2-3; 11 bases align to TRBD2. CDR1 KGHSH and CDR2 LQKENI come from the germline V gene. This CDR3 contains 15 residues. V dropped 5 bases and J dropped 2; count of bases not matched to a gene: 3. CDR3 in amino acids: CASSSTSGATDTQYF. The CDR3 nucleotides are TGTGCCAGCTCATCGACTAGCGGGGCCACAGATACGCAGTATTTT.